This TCR beta chain was captured in a study of OX40 agonist ivuxolimab in advanced cancers. As for the study in general: A partial response was reached by three patients: one with hepatocellular carcinoma and two with cutaneous melanoma. Findings and caveats of the study: In CD8+ T cells, expanded clones were on average more numerous than in CD4+.

The germline CDR1 and CDR2 sequences are MNHNY and SVGAGI (reference sequence). This CDR3 has 14 amino acids. V lost 4 bases and J 4 bases, leaving 13 bases between the germline ends. Of note for this clone: No antigen is known for it.

Using immunoSEQ multiplex PCR, the repertoire was profiled, and TCRdb retains in-frame clones only, with some absent. Among about 19,000 clones, approximately 73% were seen once, and the ten largest hold approximately 11%. The clonotype originates from an adult with an advanced solid tumor such as melanoma, head and neck, liver or kidney cancer. Material: CD4+ or CD8+ T cells sorted from blood, obtained in a trial of the OX40 agonist ivuxolimab. The rearrangement uses TRBV6-6 and TRBJ1-2; D not resolved. As DNA, the CDR3 is TGTGCCAGCAGTTTGACTCTTGTTGGCTATGGCTACACCTTC. This translates into CASSLTLVGYGYTF.